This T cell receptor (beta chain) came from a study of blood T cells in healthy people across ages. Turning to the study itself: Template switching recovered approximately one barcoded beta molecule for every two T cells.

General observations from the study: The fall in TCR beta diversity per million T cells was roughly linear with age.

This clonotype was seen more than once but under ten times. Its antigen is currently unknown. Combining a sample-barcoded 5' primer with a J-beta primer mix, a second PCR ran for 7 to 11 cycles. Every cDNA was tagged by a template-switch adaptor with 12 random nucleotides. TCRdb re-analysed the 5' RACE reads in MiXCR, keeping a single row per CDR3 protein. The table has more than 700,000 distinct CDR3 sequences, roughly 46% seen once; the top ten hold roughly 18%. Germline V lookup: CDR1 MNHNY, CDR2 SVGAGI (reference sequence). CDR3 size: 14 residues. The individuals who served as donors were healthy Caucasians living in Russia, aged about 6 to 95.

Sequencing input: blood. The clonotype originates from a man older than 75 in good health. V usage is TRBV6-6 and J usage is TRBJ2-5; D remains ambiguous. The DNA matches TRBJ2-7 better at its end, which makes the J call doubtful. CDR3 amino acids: CASSYSSGRYEQYF. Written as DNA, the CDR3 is TGTGCCAGCAGTTACTCTTCGGGCAGATACGAGCAGTACTTC.